The TCR beta chain under discussion was sequenced for a study of T-cell reconstitution after alpha-beta-depleted transplantation in children. There are many counts of this clonotype. Its specificity is unknown. Whole-study findings and limits: Recipient T cells and thymic progenitors that survived gave rise to the high TCRbeta diversity observed at day 60 in some patients.

The TCRbeta library was prepared with unique molecular identifiers. MiXCR, applied by TCRdb to the PCR reads, yields one record per CDR3 protein. This sample yields around 300,000 distinct CDR3 sequences, of which 10% are seen a single time; just under 7.5% belongs to the top ten. The CDR3 is 12 residues long. V dropped 8 bases and J dropped 6; count of bases not matched to a gene: 2. This chain connects TRBV12-3 or TRBV12-4 to TRBJ1-1; 11 bases line up with TRBD1. This sample comprised PBMCs, obtained before TCRalphabeta/CD19-depleted stem cell transplant. The clonotype was recovered from a boy younger than two with acute myeloid leukemia, due to receive a stem cell transplant. CDR3 coding DNA: TGTGCCAGCCAGGACAGGGGGCCTGAAGCTTTCTTT. It codes for CASQDRGPEAFF.